This T cell receptor (beta chain) was recorded in a study of T cells in Graves' hyperthyroidism and ophthalmopathy (dated by TCRdb to about 2019). In the study overall: Peripheral blood was collected at initial diagnosis, before any treatment. For training and testing, the 100 or so patients in the discovery cohort were randomly divided in a 7:3 ratio. A discovery cohort of roughly 100 patients, about 44 with Graves' ophthalmopathy and about 58 with stable Graves' hyperthyroidism, was used to find distinguishing TCR V-J signatures. The paper describes TCR Vbeta CDR3 sequencing of 135 peripheral blood samples, made up of under 50 ophthalmopathy patients, approximately 73 hyperthyroidism patients and 17 progressor patients. Whether ophthalmopathy could be predicted prospectively was tested in an independent validation cohort made up of roughly 19 hyperthyroidism patients plus 17 patients who later progressed to ophthalmopathy. In addition, the study compared T-cell repertoires in thyroid tissue and in blood from several Graves' hyperthyroidism patients. After blood sampling, hyperthyroidism patients were treated with methimazole at a starting dose of 30 mg daily, and ophthalmopathy patients were treated with high-dose intravenous methylprednisolone.

In this sample, this clonotype turned up a few times. What this receptor recognizes is not known. Base qualities are not recorded, but no much larger clone differs from it by a single base. The research as a whole found: A model built on a 13 V-J signature distinguished ophthalmopathy from stable hyperthyroidism, reaching approximately 89% sensitivity and approximately 81% specificity in cross-validation and 80%/75% in testing. No statistical method was used to set the sample size in advance, and investigators knew the group allocation. In validation, the model predicted progression to ophthalmopathy with around 71% sensitivity and roughly 75% specificity, a median of approximately 6.5 months before onset. Most expanded thyroid clonotypes (frequency above 0.001) were also detected in blood, suggesting blood repertoires may reflect thyroid immune responses.

The TCR beta CDR3 regions were amplified from RNA transcripts. The first round of RT-PCR for the TCR CDR3 was performed with the HTBI primer set and the Qiagen OneStep RT-PCR kit. A second multiplex PCR round built the libraries, followed by size selection and purification. Sequencing of the libraries was done on an Illumina HiSeq2000 using paired-end 100 bp reads. The source study handled its data this way. SOAPnuke was used to process the raw data, throwing out any read that contained adapters or uncalled bases, had a mean Phred below 15, or lacked an exact constant-primer or identifier match. High-quality paired reads were merged using COPE v1.2.5, and each unique nucleotide sequence was defined as a clonotype. MiTCR v1.1 was used to align the clonotypes against IMGT TRBV, TRBD and TRBJ reference segments. The analysis was restricted to V-J combinations with a frequency above 0.0001, which together covered 98% to 99.2% of the repertoires. A TCS score was defined as the ratio between F50 (clonal expansion) and ExV (chaos), using BLOSUM62-based TCRdist between CDR3 peptides within each V-J. Welch's t-statistics and random forest reduced around 510 V-J features to 10 to 15, which were used in a naive Bayes classifier (R e1071). The raw public reads went through TCRdb reprocessing: fastp at Q25, MiXCR clone calling, in-frame beta chains kept. Each entry merges the rows of one CDR3 protein and shows their most common DNA and genes. TCRdb's processing, not the study's, gives the V and J calls here. This sample holds roughly 740,000 distinct CDR3 sequences; over 15% were observed only once. The ten largest clones add up to under 9.5% of the sample.

Taken from the germline V gene (reference sequence), the CDR1 and CDR2 loops are LGHDT and YNNKEL. The CDR3 starts with the cysteine, ends with the phenylalanine, and has 16 residues. Of all the DNA, just the CDR3 is kept, 48 bases in frame from base 1. After removal of 1 base from V and 0 bases from J, the junction retains 4 bases not matched to a gene. Stable Graves' hyperthyroidism was defined as no progression to ophthalmopathy during 18 months of follow-up. Hyperthyroidism patients were newly diagnosed, with disease duration under 2 months, and aged 18 to 65 years. Patients with uncontrolled infections, other autoimmune diseases, pregnancy or lactation were excluded. Diagnoses were established on the basis of clinical symptoms, serum thyroxine and TRAb, thyroid ultrasound, and orbital computed tomography. PBMCs were isolated from more than 9 ml of fresh peripheral blood by Ficoll-Paque density gradient centrifugation. Total RNA was extracted with Trizol reagent, and quality was checked on an Agilent 2100 Bioanalyzer.

Sequencing was performed on blood. The receptor comes from a man between 18 and 29 years old with Graves' hyperthyroidism. The sequence is built from TRBV3-1 and TRBJ2-7, with TRBD2 identical over 9 junction bases. The CDR3 is CASSQGGLATSYEQYF. The DNA sequence reads TGTGCCAGCAGCCAAGGGGGACTAGCCACCTCCTACGAGCAGTACTTC.